This note documents a single T cell receptor beta chain sequence. Its antigen remains unidentified. These data come from a study of T cell responses to AZD1222 COVID-19 vaccine. Broader study findings: Spike was spanned by vaccine-associated CD4 TCRs, which were dominant at 160-218 and 743-854.

Method: immunoSEQ multiplex PCR; TCRdb's copy keeps in-frame clones and lacks some. This repertoire shows about 200,000 clones, around 93% found once; its top ten account for about 1%. Germline CDR1 and CDR2: LGHDT and YNNKEL (reference sequence). After removal of 3 bases from V and 0 bases from J, the junction contained 1 base not matched to a gene. The CDR3 contains 16 residues. The genes are TRBV3-1 (or the pseudogene TRBV3-2) and TRBJ2-6; 8 bases are shared with TRBD1. The receptor was derived from an adult who received the AZD1222 COVID-19 vaccine. The sequencing here drew on peripheral blood, taken 28 days after the second AZD1222 dose. CDR3 sequence: CASSQGTGSGANVLTF. CDR3 coding DNA: TGTGCCAGCAGCCAGGGGACAGGCTCTGGGGCCAACGTCCTGACTTTC.